This entry concerns a single T cell receptor beta chain. Its antigen is not identified. The entry originates in a study of Ad26.COV2.S vaccination and SARS-CoV-2 variants. Across the study: Doses of Ad26.COV2.S were injected into muscle once or twice, 56 days apart. Study findings and constraints: Placebo recipients showed lower spike-specific TCR breadth than vaccinees. Spike-specific CD8+ and CD4+ T cell responses reportedly showed substantial breadth after vaccination.

Germline CDR1 is SGHVS and CDR2 is FNYEAQ. This CDR3 contains 16 residues. With 5 bases clipped from V and 2 bases from J, the junction kept 4 bases outside the gene matches. Repertoires were generated with immunoSEQ multiplex PCR, while TCRdb's copy carries only in-frame clones and drops some. The sample includes a few hundred thousand clones, 70% to 90% of them seen just once. Treatment: some 20 received Ad26.COV2.S at low or high dose, single or two shots; several received placebo; per-sample allocation not given. Vaccine and placebo recipients were sampled on day 63 after the first injection. This receptor was obtained from a person between 18 and 59 years old who received the Ad26.COV2.S COVID-19 vaccine or a placebo. V usage is TRBV7-6 and J usage is TRBJ2-2; 11 bases are a match to TRBD1. The sequenced sample was peripheral blood, obtained in a trial of Ad26.COV2.S vaccine versus placebo. The CDR3 DNA follows: TGTGCCAGCAGCATCTGGACAGGGGGCAACACCGGGGAGCTGTTTTTT. Translation: CASSIWTGGNTGELFF.